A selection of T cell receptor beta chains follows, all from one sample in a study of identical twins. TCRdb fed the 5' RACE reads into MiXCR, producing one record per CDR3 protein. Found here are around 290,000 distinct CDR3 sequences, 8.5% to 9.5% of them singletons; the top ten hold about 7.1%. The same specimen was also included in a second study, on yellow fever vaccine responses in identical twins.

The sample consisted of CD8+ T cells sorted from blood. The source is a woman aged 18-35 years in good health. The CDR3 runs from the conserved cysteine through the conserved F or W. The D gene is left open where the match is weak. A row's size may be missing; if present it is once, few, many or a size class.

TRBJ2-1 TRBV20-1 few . TGCAGTGCCCAGAGCGGAGCCTCGAGGAATGAGCAGTTCTTC CSAQSGASRNEQFF
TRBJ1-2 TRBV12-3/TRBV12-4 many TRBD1 TGTGCCACCCCGGGACAGCGCCCGGATGGCTACACCTTC CATPGQRPDGYTF
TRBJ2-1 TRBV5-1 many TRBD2 TGCGCCAGCAGCTTGGGAACTAGCGGGGATTACAATGAGCAGTTCTTC CASSLGTSGDYNEQFF
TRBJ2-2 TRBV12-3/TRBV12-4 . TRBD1 TGTGCCAGCACAGGGGGCCTAGTCGCGAACACCGGGGAGCTGTTTTTT CASTGGLVANTGELFF
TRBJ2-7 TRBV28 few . TGTGCCAGCACCCACCCCGGGACAATCTCCTACGAGCAGTACTTC CASTHPGTISYEQYF
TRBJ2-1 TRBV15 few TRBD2 TGTGCCACAGAACCGGGACTAGCGGGAGGTGAGCAGTTCTTC CATEPGLAGGEQFF
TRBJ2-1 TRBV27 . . TGTGCCAGCAGTTCACTAATTTCGGGAAATGAGCAGTTCTTC CASSSLISGNEQFF
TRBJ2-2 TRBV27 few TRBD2 TGTGCCAGCAGTTTATCCGGGGGGAGAGCGAACACCGGGGAGCTGTTTTTT CASSLSGGRANTGELFF
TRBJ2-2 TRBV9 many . TGTGCCAGCAGCGTAGGTTCAGCCGGGGAGCTGTTTTTT CASSVGSAGELFF
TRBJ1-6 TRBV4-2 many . TGTGCCAGCAGCCAAGAGTTGGGCTGGGATAATTCACCCCTCCACTTT CASSQELGWDNSPLHF
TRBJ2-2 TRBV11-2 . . TGTGCCAGCAGCTTAGGCAGTTGGGGCACCGGGGAGCTGTTTTTT CASSLGSWGTGELFF
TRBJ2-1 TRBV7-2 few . TGTGCCAGCAGCTTAGTTGGTAGCGGAGCCCTCTACAATGAGCAGTTCTTC CASSLVGSGALYNEQFF
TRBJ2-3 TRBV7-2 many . TGTGCCAGCAGTTTAACAGGGAACCCAGATACGCAGTATTTT CASSLTGNPDTQYF
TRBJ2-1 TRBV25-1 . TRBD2 TGTGCCAGCAGTATTGCTAGCGGGAGGTTACGGTCCTACAATGAGCAGTTCTTC CASSIASGRLRSYNEQFF
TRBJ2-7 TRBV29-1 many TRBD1 TGCAGCGTTGGGGAACCTCCGGGACAGGGCTACGAGCAGTACTTC CSVGEPPGQGYEQYF
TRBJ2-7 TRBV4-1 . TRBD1 TGCGCCAGCAGCCCCAACGACAGGGAATACGAGCAGTACTTC CASSPNDREYEQYF
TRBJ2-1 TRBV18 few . TGTGCCAGCTCACCTCTCACCCTTTCTGACCCGCGGAATGAGCAGTTCTTC CASSPLTLSDPRNEQFF
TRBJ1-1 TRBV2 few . TGTGCCAGCAGTGATACCGGGCATCTCATGAACACTGAAGCTTTCTTT CASSDTGHLMNTEAFF
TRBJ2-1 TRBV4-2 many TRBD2 TGTGCCAGCAGCCAAATAGGGACTAGCGGATACAATGAGCAGTTCTTC CASSQIGTSGYNEQFF
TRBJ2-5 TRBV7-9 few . TGTGCCAGCAGCTCGATACAGGGAATCCAAGAGACCCAGTACTTC CASSSIQGIQETQYF
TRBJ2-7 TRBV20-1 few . TGCAGTGCTAGACCGGGCTACATCTACGAGCAGTACTTC CSARPGYIYEQYF
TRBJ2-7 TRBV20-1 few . TGCAGTGCTAAGACAGACCTCTCCTACGAGCAGTACTTC CSAKTDLSYEQYF
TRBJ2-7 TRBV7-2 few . TGTGCCAGCAGTTCCACACCCGCAAAAGACGACTACGAGCAGTACTTC CASSSTPAKDDYEQYF
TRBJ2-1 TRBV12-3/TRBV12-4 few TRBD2 TGTGCCAGCAGTAGCGGGGGAAACAATGAGCAGTTCTTC CASSSGGNNEQFF
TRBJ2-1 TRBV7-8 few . TGTGCCAGCAGCTTAATGGTAGGAAATGAGCAGTTCTTC CASSLMVGNEQFF
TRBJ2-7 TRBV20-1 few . TGCAGTGCTCCGATGGACTCCACCTACGAGCAGTACTTC CSAPMDSTYEQYF
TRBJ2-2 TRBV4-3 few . TGCGCCAGCAGCCAAGACCAGGGACGGACCGGGGAGCTGTTTTTT CASSQDQGRTGELFF
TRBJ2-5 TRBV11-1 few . TGTGCCAGCAGCTTAAGGCTGGAACGAGTGATGGACCAAGAGACCCAGTACTTC CASSLRLERVMDQETQYF
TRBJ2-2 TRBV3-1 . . TGTGCCAGCAGCCAAGAGGGGGGCACGAACACCGGGGAGCTGTTTTTT CASSQEGGTNTGELFF
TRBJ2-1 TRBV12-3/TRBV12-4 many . TGTGCCAGCAGTTTCCGGGGGAGCTCCTACAATGAGCAGTTCTTC CASSFRGSSYNEQFF
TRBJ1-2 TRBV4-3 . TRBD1 TGCGCCAGCAGCCAAGGTGTGGGACAGCGCCTCGGGGTCTATGGCTACACCTTC CASSQGVGQRLGVYGYTF
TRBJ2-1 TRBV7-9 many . TGCTGTACCGCCTCGGGACCAGGCTCCTACAATGAGCAGTTCTTC CCTASGPGSYNEQFF
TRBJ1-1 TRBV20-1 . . TGCAGTGCTAGAGATTTGGGGGCCACTGAAGCTTTCTTT CSARDLGATEAFF
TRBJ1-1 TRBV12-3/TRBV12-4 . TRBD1 TGTGCCAGCAGTTTGACTCGAACAGGGGCGAACACTGAAGCTTTCTTT CASSLTRTGANTEAFF
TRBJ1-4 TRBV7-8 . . TGTGCCAGCAGCCAGCGGACAGATCAATCTAATGAAAAACTGTTTTTT CASSQRTDQSNEKLFF
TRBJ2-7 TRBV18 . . TGTGCCAGCTCACCCGGTTTAGTCGGAAACTCCTACGAGCAGTACTTC CASSPGLVGNSYEQYF
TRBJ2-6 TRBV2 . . TGTGCCAGCAGTGACGGTCGGGGGATCTCTGGGGCCAACGTCCTGACTTTC CASSDGRGISGANVLTF
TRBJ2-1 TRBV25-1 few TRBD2 TGTGCCAGCAGTGCACTAGCGGGGGGGATGGGTGAGCAGTTCTTC CASSALAGGMGEQFF
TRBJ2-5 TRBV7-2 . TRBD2 TGTGCCAGCAGCCCTTGGACTAGCGGGGGGGAATTGGAGTACTTC CASSPWTSGGELEYF
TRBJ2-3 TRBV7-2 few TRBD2 TGTGCCAGCAGCGGGACTAGCGGGGCGGCAGATACGCAGTATTTT CASSGTSGAADTQYF
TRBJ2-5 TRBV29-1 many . TGCAGCGTTGGCGGGGAGACCCAGTACTTC CSVGGETQYF
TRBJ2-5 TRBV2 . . TGTGCCATACAGAGAGGGGCCCAGTACTTC CAIQRGAQYF
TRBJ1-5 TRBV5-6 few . TGTGCCAGCAGCTTAGGAAGGGGGGCCCAGCATTTT CASSLGRGAQHF
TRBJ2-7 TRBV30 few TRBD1 TGTGCCTGGGCACACAGGGGGGACGAGCAGTACTTC CAWAHRGDEQYF
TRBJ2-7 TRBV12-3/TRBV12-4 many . TGTGCCAGCAGTCCGGGGCCCGAGCAGTACTTC CASSPGPEQYF
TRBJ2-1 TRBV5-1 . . TGCGCCAGCAGCTTGGGTAATAGCGGCATCATGGAGGAGCAGTTCTTC CASSLGNSGIMEEQFF
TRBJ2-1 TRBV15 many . TGTGCCACCAGCAGAGGGTGGATGGAGGGCAATGAGCAGTTCTTC CATSRGWMEGNEQFF
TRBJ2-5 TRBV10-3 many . TGTGCCCTCCGGACTTCGTACCAAGAGACCCAGTACTTC CALRTSYQETQYF
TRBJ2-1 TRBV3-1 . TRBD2 TGTGCCAGCAGCCAGACTAGCGGGGGCTGGGGTGAGCAGTTCTTC CASSQTSGGWGEQFF
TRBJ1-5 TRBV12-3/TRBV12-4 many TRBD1 TGTGCCAGCAGTCCACCCGGGACAGGGACTTATAGCAATCAGCCCCAGCATTTT CASSPPGTGTYSNQPQHF
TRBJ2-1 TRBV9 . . TGTGCCAGCAGCGACCCCAACAATGAGCAGTTCTTC CASSDPNNEQFF
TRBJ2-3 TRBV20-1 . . TGCAGTGCTAAAAAGGGAGCGTCGTCTAGCACAGATACGCAGTATTTT CSAKKGASSSTDTQYF
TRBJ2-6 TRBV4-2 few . TGTGCCAGCAGCCAGGGAGTAGAATCTGGGGCCAACGTCCTGACTTTC CASSQGVESGANVLTF
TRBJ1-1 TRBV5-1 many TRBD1 TGCGCCAGCAGCTGGGACAGGAACACTGAAGCTTTCTTT CASSWDRNTEAFF
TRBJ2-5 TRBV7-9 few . TGTGCCAGCAGCTCAGTGGACACACTCGGGAAGACCCAGTACTTC CASSSVDTLGKTQYF
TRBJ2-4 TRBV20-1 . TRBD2 TGCAGTGCCACCACCGGGACTAGCGGTAACATTCAGTACTTC CSATTGTSGNIQYF
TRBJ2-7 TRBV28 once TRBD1 TGTGCCAGCAGGCCGCGGGACAGGGGTCCATACGAGCAGTACTTC CASRPRDRGPYEQYF